A single sample is the source of the 19 T cell receptor beta chains below, sequenced in a study of beta chain features in type 1 diabetes. The authors reverse transcribed all of the isolated RNA, so sequencing captured expressed TCRB transcripts. TCRdb keeps only in-frame clones here, not all; method: immunoSEQ multiplex PCR. This table holds about 620,000 clones, roughly 15% found once. Sequencing used naive CD4+ T cells from blood. The receptors stem from a young man in good health.

The sample holds a few counts of this clone. The chain carries TRBV19 and TRBJ2-7; 8 nucleotides line up with TRBD1. V was pared by 5 bases and J by 2 bases, with 8 bases of the junction left unmatched. In germline, CDR1 is LNHDA, CDR2 SQIVND (reference sequence). The CDR3 is 15 amino acids. CDR3 nucleotides: TGTGCCAGTAGTGTCGACAGGGGATCAGCCTACGAGCAGTACTTC. It encodes CASSVDRGSAYEQYF.

This clone was seen only a few times. The rearrangement joins TRBV11-3 to TRBJ2-7; a possible D gene is TRBD1 (6 bases). The CDR3 runs 13 residues. V was shortened by 5 bases and J by 7 bases, with 15 bases between the two germline ends. Germline CDR1 reads SGHNT; CDR2 reads YENEEA. CDR3 sequence reads: CASSIFRGGEQYF. The CDR3 bases are TGTGCCAGCAGCATTTTCAGGGGTGGGGAGCAGTACTTC. Based on the CDR3 plus reference TRBV11-3 and TRBJ2-7, the full variable domain is EAGVVQSPRYKIIEKKQPVAFWCNPISGHNTLYWYLQNLGQGPELLIRYENEEAVDDSQLPKDRFSAERLKGVDSTLKIQPAELGDSAVYLCASSIFRGGEQYFGPGTRLTVT.

V is TRBV7-2 and J is TRBJ1-1; 8 nucleotides align to TRBD1. Looked up from germline, CDR1 is SGHTA and CDR2 is FQGNSA. Losses at the gene ends were 5 bases for V and 5 bases for J; bases not matched to a gene: 10. The CDR3 contains 15 residues. The CDR3 sequence is CASSVGTGGNTEAFF. In DNA form, the CDR3 reads TGTGCCAGCAGCGTAGGGACAGGAGGAAATACTGAAGCTTTCTTT.

The rearrangement joins TRBV5-1 to TRBJ2-1, with 10 bases identical to TRBD2. The CDR3 has 16 amino acids. With V trimmed by 1 base and J by 7 bases, 8 bases remained unmatched. Germline V CDR1 and CDR2: SGHRS, YFSETQ. In DNA, the CDR3 is TGCGCCAGCAGCTTGTTACTAGCGGGGACTACTAATGAGCAGTTCTTC. It codes for CASSLLLAGTTNEQFF.

This clone was seen a few times. This chain links TRBV5-6 with TRBJ2-3, with 9 bases aligning to TRBD2. The CDR3 contains 18 residues. CDR1 is SGHDT and CDR2 is YYEEEE in the germline V gene. V lost 4 bases, J lost 0 bases, and 12 bases stayed unmatched. The CDR3 DNA reads as TGTGCCAGCAGCCTAAGCCCGGGACTAGCAGCAAGCACAGATACGCAGTATTTT. Its protein product is CASSLSPGLAASTDTQYF.

This clone occurred a few times. The V gene is TRBV28, the J gene TRBJ1-2, with TRBD1 identical over 9 bases. After removal of 6 bases from V and 4 bases from J, the junction contained 6 bases not matched to a gene. CDR3 length: 14 residues. CDR1 and CDR2 from the germline V gene are MDHEN and SYDVKM. Here the CDR3 DNA reads TGTGCCAGCAGAACACAGGGGGCCGGCTATGGCTACACCTTC. Translating gives CASRTQGAGYGYTF.

This clone occurred a few times. The V call is TRBV5-1, the J call TRBJ2-7; tentative D call: TRBD1 (6 bases). The germline gives CDR1 SGHRS, CDR2 YFSETQ. This CDR3 spans 15 amino acids. V shed 4 bases and J shed 4 bases, with 18 bases lying between them. CDR3 in amino acids: CASSPGTTMAYEQYF. In DNA form, the CDR3 reads TGCGCCAGCAGCCCAGGGACAACGATGGCGTACGAGCAGTACTTC. Full variable domain (outside the CDR3, taken from reference TRBV5-1 and TRBJ2-7): KAGVTQTPRYLIKTRGQQVTLSCSPISGHRSVSWYQQTPGQGLQFLFEYFSETQRNKGNFPGRFSGRQFSNSRSEMNVSTLELGDSALYLCASSPGTTMAYEQYFGPGTRLTVT.

The genes are TRBV7-3 and TRBJ2-2, with 9 bases aligning to TRBD1. The CDR3 covers 15 residues. J was trimmed by 5 bases and V by 5 bases; bases with no gene match: 6. Germline values: CDR1 SGHTA, CDR2 FQGTGA. CDR3 sequence (DNA): TGTGCCAGCAGCCCGACAGGGGGATATACCGGGGAGCTGTTTTTT. As protein: CASSPTGGYTGELFF.

V and J are TRBV18 and TRBJ1-2, with 8 nucleotides matching TRBD1. In germline, CDR1 is KGHSH, CDR2 LQKENI. The CDR3 loop spans 14 amino acids. The J segment lost 8 bases and the V segment lost 3 bases, leaving 8 bases of the junction unmatched. CDR3 nucleotides: TGTGCCAGCTCACCCCTCGACAGGGGATTGGGCTACACCTTC. Protein: CASSPLDRGLGYTF.

This rearrangement joins TRBV15 to TRBJ2-7; D might be TRBD2 (6 bases). Germline V gene data show CDR1 as LNHNV and CDR2 as YYDKDF (reference sequence). CDR3 length: 15 amino acids. The V end lost 3 bases, the J end lost 5 bases, and 17 bases lay between the germline ends. The DNA of the CDR3 is TGTGCCACCAGCAGGAGGACGGGAGTAGGGAACGAGCAGTACTTC. Its translation is CATSRRTGVGNEQYF.

This clone was observed a handful of times. The chain recombines TRBV4-3 with TRBJ2-7; D is possibly TRBD1 (5 bases). The CDR3 length is 15 residues. V dropped 3 bases and J dropped 0 bases, with 12 bases sitting between them. From germline, CDR1 is LGHNA and CDR2 YSLEER. The DNA for the CDR3 is TGCGCCAGCAGCCACAGGGTTGAGAGCTCCTACGAGCAGTACTTC. This gives the protein CASSHRVESSYEQYF.

Only a few counts were recorded for this clone. The V call is TRBV19, the J call TRBJ2-1; D perhaps matches TRBD2 (5 bases). The V end was cut by 7 bases, the J end by 15 bases, with 25 bases between. This CDR3 comprises 14 residues. Germline CDR1 LNHDA, CDR2 SQIVND (reference sequence). The CDR3 coding sequence is TGTGCCAGTACACCCGGGAAAGTCGTCGCCAGGAGGTTCTTC. Translated: CASTPGKVVARRFF.

This clone was seen only a few times. The chain couples TRBV7-2 to TRBJ2-6, with D hard to call. CDR3 size: 16 residues. Looked up from germline, CDR1 is SGHTA and CDR2 is FQGNSA. Between the trimmed V and J ends, which lost 1 base and 2 bases, there was a span of 9 bases. CDR3 sequence (DNA): TGTGCCAGCAGCTTAGAGGGTCGCCCTGGGGCCAACGTCCTGACTTTC. It specifies CASSLEGRPGANVLTF.

This clone has just a few counts. The chain recombines TRBV7-6 with TRBJ1-3; maybe TRBD1 (5 bases). The germline V gene has CDR1 SGHVS and CDR2 FNYEAQ. This CDR3 comprises 14 residues. Trimming stripped 5 bases from V and 1 base from J, with 9 bases between. CDR3 coding DNA: TGTGCCAGCAGCCGAGCAGGGTCTGGAAACACCATATATTTT. This codes for CASSRAGSGNTIYF.

This rearrangement joins TRBV30 to TRBJ2-2, with 7 nucleotides matching TRBD1. J lost 4 bases, V lost 0 bases, and 8 bases had no gene match. Germline CDR1 and CDR2: GTSNPN and SVGIG (reference sequence). This CDR3 contains 16 residues. CDR3 in amino acids: CAWSVRQGGGTGELFF. For the CDR3, the DNA is TGTGCCTGGAGTGTACGACAGGGCGGTGGCACCGGGGAGCTGTTTTTT.

The V gene is TRBV7-9, the J gene TRBJ2-2; D uncertain. This CDR3 has 13 residues. CDR1 and CDR2 (germline): SEHNR, FQNEAQ (reference sequence). V was clipped by 8 bases and J by 5 bases, with 12 bases between them. The CDR3: CASDDFQTGELFF. The CDR3 DNA sequence: TGTGCCAGCGACGACTTCCAGACCGGGGAGCTGTTTTTT.

This clone appeared a few times. V is TRBV18 and J is TRBJ1-3, with 8 bases lining up with TRBD1. Per the germline V gene, CDR1 is KGHSH and CDR2 is LQKENI. J gave up 4 bases and V 1 base, and 12 bases lay outside the gene matches. This CDR3 is 18 amino acids long. The CDR3 DNA reads as TGTGCCAGCTCACCACTGTCAAGGACAGGGTCAACAGGAAACACCATATATTTT. The encoded protein is CASSPLSRTGSTGNTIYF.

This clone was observed a handful of times. The chain couples TRBV7-3 to TRBJ1-2; D is unresolved. V lost 5 bases, J lost 7 bases, and 11 bases lay in between. CDR3 size: 12 residues. The germline V gene has CDR1 SGHTA and CDR2 FQGTGA. The CDR3 bases are TGTGCCAGCAGCGGCTCGGGGAGTGGCTACACCTTC. Translation gives CASSGSGSGYTF.

The V and J genes are TRBV27 and TRBJ2-7, with D possibly being TRBD1 or TRBD2 (7 bases each). Deletions cut 2 bases from V and 7 bases from J, with 18 bases between. The V gene's germline CDR1 is MNHEY and CDR2 SMNVEV (reference sequence). The CDR3 is 15 residues long. CDR3 protein: CASSLNVAGGGEQYF. The DNA for the CDR3 is TGTGCCAGCAGTTTAAATGTGGCAGGGGGGGGAGAGCAGTACTTC.